The rows below give T cell receptor beta chains drawn from one sample of a study of blood T cell repertoires in COVID-19. The method was immunoSEQ multiplex PCR; TCRdb's version includes in-frame clones alone and lacks a portion of them. This table holds about 130,000 clones, roughly three quarters found once. The specimen was peripheral blood. The receptors were gathered from an older woman with acute or convalescent COVID-19. The CDR3 runs from the conserved cysteine through the conserved F or W. The D gene is left open where the match is weak.

j_call: TRBJ1-2; d_call: TRBD1; v_call: TRBV6-2/TRBV6-3; cdr3_nt: TGTGCCAGCAGTTACCCGGGACAGCCCAAGGAGGGAAGCTACACCTTC; cdr3_aa: CASSYPGQPKEGSYTF
j_call: TRBJ2-5; d_call: NA; v_call: TRBV7-6; cdr3_nt: TGTGCCACCAAAAAAAACCCGGCGGCTTACCAAGAGACCCAGTACTTC; cdr3_aa: CATKKNPAAYQETQYF
j_call: TRBJ1-2; d_call: NA; v_call: TRBV28; cdr3_nt: TGTGCCAGCAGGCTGACAGAGCTCTATGGCTACACCTTC; cdr3_aa: CASRLTELYGYTF
j_call: TRBJ1-1; d_call: TRBD1; v_call: TRBV15; cdr3_nt: TGTGCCACCAGCAGAGAAGACAGGGGAGCTTTCTTT; cdr3_aa: CATSREDRGAFF
j_call: TRBJ1-2; d_call: TRBD1; v_call: TRBV5-4; cdr3_nt: TGTGCCAGCAGCTTGAAGGGACAGGGTACTCGTGGCTACACCTTC; cdr3_aa: CASSLKGQGTRGYTF
j_call: TRBJ1-2; d_call: NA; v_call: TRBV13; cdr3_nt: TGTGCCAGCAGCTCCAGGGATTTTGGCTACACCTTC; cdr3_aa: CASSSRDFGYTF
j_call: TRBJ1-3; d_call: NA; v_call: TRBV10-3; cdr3_nt: TGTGCCATCAGACCAGTCCCTGGAAACACCATATATTTT; cdr3_aa: CAIRPVPGNTIYF
j_call: TRBJ1-6; d_call: NA; v_call: TRBV3-1/TRBV3-2; cdr3_nt: TGTGCCAGCAGCCAGGGCAGGGGTGGTAATTCACCCCTCCACTTT; cdr3_aa: CASSQGRGGNSPLHF
j_call: TRBJ2-7; d_call: TRBD1; v_call: TRBV5-4; cdr3_nt: TGTGCCAGCAGCTATTTCGGACAGGGAGGTGTGTACGAGCAGTACTTC; cdr3_aa: CASSYFGQGGVYEQYF
j_call: TRBJ1-1; d_call: TRBD1; v_call: TRBV25-1; cdr3_nt: TGTGCCAGCAGTGAATGGACAGGGGTGAACACTGAAGCTTTCTTT; cdr3_aa: CASSEWTGVNTEAFF
j_call: TRBJ2-7; d_call: TRBD2; v_call: TRBV11-2; cdr3_nt: TGTGCCAGCAGCTTAGGAGGCGGGAGAGCCTACGAGCAGTACTTC; cdr3_aa: CASSLGGGRAYEQYF
j_call: TRBJ1-2; d_call: NA; v_call: TRBV6-1; cdr3_nt: TGTGCCAGCAGTGAGGGACTGAGCACTGTCTATGGCTACACCTTC; cdr3_aa: CASSEGLSTVYGYTF
j_call: TRBJ1-2; d_call: NA; v_call: TRBV2; cdr3_nt: TGTGCCAGCAGTGAAGTATCTAACTATGGCTACACCTTC; cdr3_aa: CASSEVSNYGYTF
j_call: TRBJ2-3; d_call: TRBD2; v_call: TRBV4-1; cdr3_nt: TGCGCCAGCAGCCAGGGACTAGCGGCCCTCTCTTACGGGGATACGCAGTATTTT; cdr3_aa: CASSQGLAALSYGDTQYF
j_call: TRBJ1-2; d_call: TRBD1; v_call: TRBV13; cdr3_nt: TGTGCCAGCAGCTTAAGAGACAGGGAGGACTATGGCTACACCTTC; cdr3_aa: CASSLRDREDYGYTF
j_call: TRBJ1-2; d_call: NA; v_call: TRBV6-5; cdr3_nt: TGTGCCAGCAGTACGGACAGACTCTATGGCTACACCTTC; cdr3_aa: CASSTDRLYGYTF
j_call: TRBJ2-3; d_call: TRBD2; v_call: TRBV19; cdr3_nt: TGTGCCAGTAGTACCCCCAGCGGGGGGGGAGATACGCAGTATTTT; cdr3_aa: CASSTPSGGGDTQYF
j_call: TRBJ2-5; d_call: NA; v_call: TRBV29-1; cdr3_nt: TGCAGCGTTGTCGTCTACCAAGAGACCCAGTACTTC; cdr3_aa: CSVVVYQETQYF
j_call: TRBJ1-3; d_call: TRBD1; v_call: TRBV19; cdr3_nt: TGTGCCAGTAGTATTTACCTCGGACAGGGGACCTCTGGAAACACCATATATTTT; cdr3_aa: CASSIYLGQGTSGNTIYF
j_call: TRBJ2-5; d_call: TRBD2; v_call: TRBV7-9; cdr3_nt: TGTGCCAGCAGCCCGGGGGGGGCTGGGACCCAGTACTTC; cdr3_aa: CASSPGGAGTQYF
j_call: TRBJ1-4; d_call: TRBD1; v_call: TRBV5-6; cdr3_nt: TGTGCCAGCAGCCGACGGACAGGGGGCTTGACTAATGAAAAACTGTTTTTT; cdr3_aa: CASSRRTGGLTNEKLFF
j_call: TRBJ1-2; d_call: NA; v_call: TRBV10-2; cdr3_nt: TGCGCCAGCAGTGACAGTGGGCCTAACTATGGCTACACCTTC; cdr3_aa: CASSDSGPNYGYTF
j_call: TRBJ2-7; d_call: NA; v_call: TRBV10-1; cdr3_nt: TGCGCCAGCAGTGAGAGGACTAACTACGAGCAGTACTTC; cdr3_aa: CASSERTNYEQYF
j_call: TRBJ1-2; d_call: NA; v_call: TRBV29-1; cdr3_nt: TGCAGCGTTGAAGGCAGGGGAATCCACTATGGCTACACCTTC; cdr3_aa: CSVEGRGIHYGYTF